Detailed here is one T cell receptor beta chain. CDR1 is KGHSH, CDR2 LQKENI, per germline. CDR3 length: 17 amino acids. The V segment lost 3 bases and the J segment 2 bases; nucleotides outside the gene matches: 8. This entry is derived from a study of blood T cell repertoires in COVID-19. Across the whole study: Whether acute or convalescent, the COVID-19 samples came from the United States, Italy and Spain.

Measured with immunoSEQ multiplex PCR; TCRdb has only the in-frame clones, and not every one. Among about 200,000 clones listed, 86% were seen once. The receptor was derived from a woman aged 50 to 60 with acute or convalescent COVID-19. The sequenced material came from peripheral blood. J is TRBJ2-2 and V is TRBV18, with TRBD2 matching 8 bases. DNA for the CDR3: TGTGCCAGCTCACCTAGCGCATTAGCGGGAAACACCGGGGAGCTGTTTTTT. Translating gives CASSPSALAGNTGELFF.